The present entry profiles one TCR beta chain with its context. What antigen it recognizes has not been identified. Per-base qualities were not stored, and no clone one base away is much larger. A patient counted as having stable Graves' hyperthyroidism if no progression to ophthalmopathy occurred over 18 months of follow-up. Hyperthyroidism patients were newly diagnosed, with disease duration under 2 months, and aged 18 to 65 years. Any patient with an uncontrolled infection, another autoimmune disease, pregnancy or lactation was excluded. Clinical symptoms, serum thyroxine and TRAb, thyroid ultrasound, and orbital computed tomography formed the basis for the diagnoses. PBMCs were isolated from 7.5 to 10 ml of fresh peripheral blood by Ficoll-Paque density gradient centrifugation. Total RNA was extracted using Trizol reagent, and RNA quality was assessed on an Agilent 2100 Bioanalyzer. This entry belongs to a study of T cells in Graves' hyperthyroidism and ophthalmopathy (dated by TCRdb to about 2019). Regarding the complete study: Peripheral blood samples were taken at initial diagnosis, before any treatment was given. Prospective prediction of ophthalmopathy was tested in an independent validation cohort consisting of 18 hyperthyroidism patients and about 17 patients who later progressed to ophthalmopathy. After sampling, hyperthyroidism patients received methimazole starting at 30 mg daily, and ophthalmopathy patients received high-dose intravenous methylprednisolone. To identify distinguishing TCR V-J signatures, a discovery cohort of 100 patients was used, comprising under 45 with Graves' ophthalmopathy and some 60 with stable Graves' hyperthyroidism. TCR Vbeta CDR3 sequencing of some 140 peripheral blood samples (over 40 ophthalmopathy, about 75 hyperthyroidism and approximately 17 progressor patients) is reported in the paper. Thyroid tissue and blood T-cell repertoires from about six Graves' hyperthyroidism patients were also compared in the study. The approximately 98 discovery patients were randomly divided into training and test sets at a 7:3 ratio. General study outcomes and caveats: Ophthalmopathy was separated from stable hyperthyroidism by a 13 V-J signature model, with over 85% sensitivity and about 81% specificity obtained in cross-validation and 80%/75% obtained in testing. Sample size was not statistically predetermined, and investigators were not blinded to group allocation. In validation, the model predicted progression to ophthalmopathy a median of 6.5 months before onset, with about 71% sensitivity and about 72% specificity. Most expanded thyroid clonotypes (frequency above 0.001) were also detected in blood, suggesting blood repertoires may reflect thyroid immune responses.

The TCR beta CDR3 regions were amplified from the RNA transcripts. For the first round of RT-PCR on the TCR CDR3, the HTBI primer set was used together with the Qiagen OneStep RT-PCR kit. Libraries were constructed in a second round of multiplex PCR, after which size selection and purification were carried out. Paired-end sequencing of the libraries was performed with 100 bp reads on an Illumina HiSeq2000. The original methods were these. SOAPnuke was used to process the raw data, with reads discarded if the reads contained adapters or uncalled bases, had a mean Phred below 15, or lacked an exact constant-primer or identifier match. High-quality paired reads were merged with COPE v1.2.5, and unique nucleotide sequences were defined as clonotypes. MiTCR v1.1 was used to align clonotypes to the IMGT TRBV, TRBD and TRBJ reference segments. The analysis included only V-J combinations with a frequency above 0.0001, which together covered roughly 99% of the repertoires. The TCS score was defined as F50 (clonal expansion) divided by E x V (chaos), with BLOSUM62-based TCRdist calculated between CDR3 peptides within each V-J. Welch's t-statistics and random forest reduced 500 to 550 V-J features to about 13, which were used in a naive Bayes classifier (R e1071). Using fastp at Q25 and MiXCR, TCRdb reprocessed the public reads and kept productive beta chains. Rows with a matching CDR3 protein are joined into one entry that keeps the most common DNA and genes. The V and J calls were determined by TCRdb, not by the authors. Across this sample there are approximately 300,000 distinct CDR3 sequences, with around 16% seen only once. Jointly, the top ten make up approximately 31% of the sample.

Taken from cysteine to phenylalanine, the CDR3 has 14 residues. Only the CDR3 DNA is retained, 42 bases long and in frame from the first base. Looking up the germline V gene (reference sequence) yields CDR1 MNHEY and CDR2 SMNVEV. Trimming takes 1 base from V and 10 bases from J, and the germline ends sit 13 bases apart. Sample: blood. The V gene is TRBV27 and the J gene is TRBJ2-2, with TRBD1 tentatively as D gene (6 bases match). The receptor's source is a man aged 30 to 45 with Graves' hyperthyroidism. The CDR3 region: CASSLWREGVELFF. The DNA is TGTGCCAGCAGTTTATGGCGTGAGGGGGTGGAGCTGTTTTTT.